This TCR beta chain comes out of a study of OX40 agonist ivuxolimab in advanced cancers. Turning to the study itself: At doses from 0.01 to 10 mg/kg, patients were given intravenous ivuxolimab every 2 weeks. Partial responses were recorded for three patients, including one with hepatocellular carcinoma and two with cutaneous melanoma.

Produced via immunoSEQ multiplex PCR; TCRdb's table is partial and in-frame only. The data contain more than 50,000 clones, approximately 87% of them singletons. The germline V gene has CDR1 SGHRS and CDR2 YFSETQ. The CDR3 is 14 amino acids. V lost 0 bases and J 0 bases, leaving 5 bases between the germline ends. This clone is a singleton in its sample. Other nucleotide sequences in the sample specify the same CDR3. Sample: CD4+ or CD8+ T cells sorted from blood, taken in a trial of the OX40 agonist ivuxolimab. The rearrangement joins TRBV5-1 to TRBJ2-3, with D perhaps TRBD1 or TRBD2 (5 bases each). The clonotype originates from an adult with an advanced solid tumor such as melanoma, head and neck, liver or kidney cancer. The chain's CDR3 is CASSLGDSTDTQYF. The DNA of the CDR3 is TGCGCCAGCAGCTTGGGGGACAGCACAGATACGCAGTATTTT.